This T cell receptor beta chain emerged from a study of T cell changes during pregnancy in multiple sclerosis. Trimming removed 6 bases at V and 6 bases at J, with 12 bases between. Germline loops: CDR1 MRHNA, CDR2 SNTAGT. There are 14 residues in the CDR3. Produced via immunoSEQ multiplex PCR; TCRdb's table is partial and in-frame only. The sample holds about 98,000 clones; just over 90% are singletons and the top ten take about 2%. This chain joins TRBV6-4 and TRBJ1-6; D is undetermined. The TCR sequence derives from a female donor in good health, enrolled as a control in a pregnancy study. Here the sequenced sample was peripheral blood, taken after pregnancy. The CDR3 region is CASSHSPGNSPLHF. CDR3 DNA sequence: TGTGCCAGCAGCCATTCCCCGGGTAATTCACCCCTCCACTTT.